The following is a T cell receptor beta chain sequence with its context. Its antigen is unidentified. The CDR3 loop spans 14 amino acids. The V and J ends lost 4 bases and 6 bases, in that order; junction bases with no gene match: 6. CDR1 and CDR2 (germline): LGHNA, YSLEER. The sample comes from a study of cytomegalovirus exposure and HLA in healthy donors. Primers included in the PCR were 60 Vbeta and 13 Jbeta primers. Generated by immunoSEQ multiplex PCR, the TCRdb table keeps only in-frame clones and is missing some. The sample shows some 100,000 clones, roughly 75% of them seen only once. Overall study results and limits: When presence/absence was analysed, sequencing depth was taken to be roughly uniform across donors. The study designated 160 or so TCR beta chains cytomegalovirus-associated.

This chain connects TRBV4-3 to TRBJ1-1; TRBD1 matches at 9 bases. The specimen sequenced was PBMCs. This TCR came from a male donor in good health and CMV-seropositive. Here the CDR3 reads CASSPGQGLAEAFF. The CDR3 DNA sequence: TGCGCCAGCAGCCCGGGACAGGGTTTGGCTGAAGCTTTCTTT.